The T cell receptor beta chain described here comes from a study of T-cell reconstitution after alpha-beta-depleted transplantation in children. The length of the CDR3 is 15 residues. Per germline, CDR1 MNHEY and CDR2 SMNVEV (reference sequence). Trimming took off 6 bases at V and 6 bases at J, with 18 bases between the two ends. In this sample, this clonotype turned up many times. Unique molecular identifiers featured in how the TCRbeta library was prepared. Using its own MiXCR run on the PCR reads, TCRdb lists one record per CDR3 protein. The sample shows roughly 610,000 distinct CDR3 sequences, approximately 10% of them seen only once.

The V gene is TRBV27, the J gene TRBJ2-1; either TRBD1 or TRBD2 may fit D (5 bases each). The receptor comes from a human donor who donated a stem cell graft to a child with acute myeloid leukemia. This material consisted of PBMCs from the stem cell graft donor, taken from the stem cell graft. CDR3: CASRPSLGTPNEQFF. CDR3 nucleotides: TGTGCCAGCAGACCAAGTTTAGGGACCCCCAATGAGCAGTTCTTC.